The sequence of this T cell receptor (beta chain) was determined in a study of T-cell reconstitution after alpha-beta-depleted transplantation in children. Whole-study results and caveats: Elevated TCRbeta diversity at day 60 was traced, in some patients, to surviving recipient T cells and thymic progenitors. As was reported, about two months after transplant, alpha-beta T cells came from several hundred expanded graft clones.

TCRbeta library preparation incorporated unique molecular identifiers. TCRdb reanalysed the PCR reads using MiXCR and keeps one entry per CDR3 protein. The sample has around 370,000 distinct CDR3 sequences; under 20% are singletons. This clonotype was found a few times. The target antigen is unknown. There are 14 residues in the CDR3. Germline assignment: CDR1 SGHDT and CDR2 YYEEEE. Trimming removed 7 bases from V and 4 bases from J, with 15 bases in between. Sequences were derived from PBMCs, mostly from graft donor cells, sampled 360 days after TCRalphabeta/CD19-depleted stem cell transplant. The V gene is TRBV5-6, the J gene TRBJ2-1; D could derive from TRBD1 or TRBD2 (5 bases each). The TCR originated in a male patient aged 2-10 years who had a stem cell transplant for acute lymphoblastic leukemia, so the T cells may come from the graft donor. The CDR3: CASAGTEVYNEQFF. The DNA for the CDR3 is TGTGCCAGCGCCGGGACGGAGGTTTACAATGAGCAGTTCTTC.